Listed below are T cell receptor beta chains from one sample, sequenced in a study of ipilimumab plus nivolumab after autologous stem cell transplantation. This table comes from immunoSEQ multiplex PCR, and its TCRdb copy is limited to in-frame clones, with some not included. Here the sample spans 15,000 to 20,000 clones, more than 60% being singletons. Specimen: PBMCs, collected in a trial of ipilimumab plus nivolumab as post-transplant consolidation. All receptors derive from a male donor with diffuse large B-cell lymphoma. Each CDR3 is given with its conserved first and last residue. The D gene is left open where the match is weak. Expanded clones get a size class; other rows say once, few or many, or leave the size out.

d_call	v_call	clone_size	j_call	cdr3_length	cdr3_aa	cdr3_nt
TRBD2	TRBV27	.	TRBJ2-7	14	CASRGLAGGLEQYF	TGTGCCAGCAGGGGACTAGCGGGAGGTCTCGAGCAGTACTTC
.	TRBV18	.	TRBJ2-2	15	CASSPPGGFHGELFF	TGTGCCAGCTCACCACCGGGGGGATTCCACGGGGAGCTGTTTTTT
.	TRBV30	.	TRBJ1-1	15	CAWSYTTEPLTEAFF	TGTGCCTGGAGTTATACCACAGAACCTTTGACTGAAGCTTTCTTT
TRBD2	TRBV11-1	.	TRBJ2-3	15	CASSSRSGKGDTQYF	TGTGCCAGCAGCTCACGGAGCGGGAAAGGAGATACGCAGTATTTT
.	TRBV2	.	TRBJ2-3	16	CASTPDRGTVTDTQYF	TGTGCCAGCACCCCGGATCGGGGGACAGTCACAGATACGCAGTATTTT
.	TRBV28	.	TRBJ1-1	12	CASKSGNTEAFF	TGTGCCAGCAAAAGCGGTAACACTGAAGCTTTCTTT
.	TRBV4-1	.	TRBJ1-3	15	CASSLGHDSGNTIYF	TGCGCCAGCAGCCTCGGACACGACTCTGGAAACACCATATATTTT
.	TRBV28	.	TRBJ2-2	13	CASSLFHTGELFF	TGTGCCAGCAGTTTATTCCACACCGGGGAGCTGTTTTTT
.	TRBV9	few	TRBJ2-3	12	CASSLDTDTQYF	TGTGCCAGCAGCTTAGACACAGATACGCAGTATTTT
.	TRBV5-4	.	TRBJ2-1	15	CASSFGGGQGNEQFF	TGTGCCAGCAGTTTCGGAGGGGGGCAGGGCAATGAGCAGTTCTTC
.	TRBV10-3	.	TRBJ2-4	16	CAISETPGISKNIQYF	TGTGCCATCAGTGAGACCCCCGGGATATCCAAAAACATTCAGTACTTC
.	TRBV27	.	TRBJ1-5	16	CASSQTPQYSNQPQHF	TGTGCCAGCAGTCAAACCCCACAGTATAGCAATCAGCCCCAGCATTTT
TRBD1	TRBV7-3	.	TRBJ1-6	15	CASSPTGTGGSPLHF	TGTGCCAGCAGCCCCACCGGGACAGGGGGCTCACCCCTCCACTTT
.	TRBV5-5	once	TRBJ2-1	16	CASSLGGSRPRDEQFF	TGTGCCAGCAGCTTGGGCGGGTCTAGGCCCCGGGATGAGCAGTTCTTC
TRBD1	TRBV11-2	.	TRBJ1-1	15	CASSSETGWNTEAFF	TGTGCCAGCAGCTCGGAGACAGGGTGGAACACTGAAGCTTTCTTT
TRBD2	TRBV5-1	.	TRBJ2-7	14	CASRDLAGYNEQYF	TGCGCCAGCAGGGATCTAGCGGGGTATAACGAGCAGTACTTC
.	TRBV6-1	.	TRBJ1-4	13	CASRSDGNEKLFF	TGTGCCTCCCGGTCCGACGGTAATGAAAAACTGTTTTTT
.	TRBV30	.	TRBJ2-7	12	CAWSVGGSEQYF	TGTGCCTGGAGTGTAGGGGGGAGCGAGCAGTACTTC
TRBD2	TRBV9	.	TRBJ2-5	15	CASSGQREDRETQYF	TGTGCCAGCAGCGGTCAGCGGGAGGATAGGGAGACCCAGTACTTC
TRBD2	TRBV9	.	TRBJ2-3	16	CASSVASGGFVDTQYF	TGTGCCAGCAGCGTAGCTAGCGGGGGGTTCGTTGATACGCAGTATTTT
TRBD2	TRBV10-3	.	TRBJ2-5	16	CAISDPGLADQETQYF	TGTGCCATCAGTGATCCGGGACTAGCGGACCAAGAGACCCAGTACTTC
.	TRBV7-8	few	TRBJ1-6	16	CASSLGYGTHNSPLHF	TGTGCCAGCAGCTTAGGTTATGGGACTCATAATTCACCCCTCCACTTT
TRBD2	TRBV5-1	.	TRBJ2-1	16	CASSSMTSGIVNEQFF	TGCGCCAGCAGCTCGATGACTAGCGGGATCGTCAATGAGCAGTTCTTC
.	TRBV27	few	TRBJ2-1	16	CASSTPYDATYNEQFF	TGTGCCAGCAGTACCCCCTACGACGCGACCTACAATGAGCAGTTCTTC
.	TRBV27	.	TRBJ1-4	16	CASSSWDPGDHEKLFF	TGTGCCAGCAGTTCCTGGGACCCAGGGGACCATGAAAAACTGTTTTTT
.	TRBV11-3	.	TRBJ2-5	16	CASSLGASVAWETQYF	TGTGCCAGCAGCTTAGGTGCCTCGGTAGCATGGGAGACCCAGTACTTC
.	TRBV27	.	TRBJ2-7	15	CASSFSVGTSYEQYF	TGTGCCAGCAGTTTTTCGGTTGGGACTTCCTACGAGCAGTACTTC
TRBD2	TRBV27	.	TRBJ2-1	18	CASSPSGWGRISYNEQFF	TGTGCCAGCAGTCCTAGCGGGTGGGGTCGGATCTCCTACAATGAGCAGTTCTTC
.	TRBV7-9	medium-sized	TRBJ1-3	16	CASTPRGAATGNTIYF	TGTGCCAGCACCCCTCGGGGGGCTGCTACTGGAAACACCATATATTTT
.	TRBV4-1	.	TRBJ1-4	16	CASSQDDRSYNEKLFF	TGCGCCAGCAGCCAAGACGACAGGTCATATAATGAAAAACTGTTTTTT
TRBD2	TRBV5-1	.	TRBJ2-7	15	CASSLGLAGSYEQYF	TGCGCCAGCAGCTTGGGGCTAGCGGGTTCCTACGAGCAGTACTTC
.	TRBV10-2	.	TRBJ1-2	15	CASSESRRGDYGYTF	TGCGCCAGCAGTGAGTCGAGAAGGGGGGACTATGGCTACACCTTC
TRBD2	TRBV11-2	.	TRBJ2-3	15	CASSRLAGGTDTQYF	TGTGCCAGCAGTAGGTTAGCGGGAGGGACCGATACGCAGTATTTT
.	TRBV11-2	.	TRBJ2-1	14	CASSSGAGYNEQFF	TGTGCCAGCAGCTCTGGGGCTGGTTACAATGAGCAGTTCTTC
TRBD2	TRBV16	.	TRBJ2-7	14	CASNPHGGYNEQYF	TGTGCCAGCAACCCCCACGGGGGGTACAACGAGCAGTACTTC
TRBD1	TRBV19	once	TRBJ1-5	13	CASSETGYQPQHF	TGTGCCAGTAGTGAGACAGGGTATCAGCCCCAGCATTTT
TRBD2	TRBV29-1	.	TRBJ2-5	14	CSVGPSGIQETQYF	TGCAGCGTGGGACCTAGCGGAATTCAAGAGACCCAGTACTTC
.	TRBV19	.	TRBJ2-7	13	CASSGTRAYEQYF	TGTGCCAGTAGCGGTACTAGAGCCTACGAGCAGTACTTC
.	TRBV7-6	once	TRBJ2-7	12	CASSPTSNEQYF	TGTGCCAGCAGTCCGACTAGTAACGAGCAGTACTTC
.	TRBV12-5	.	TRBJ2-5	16	CASGLVLFGSQKTQYF	TGTGCTAGTGGTTTGGTACTTTTTGGGTCCCAGAAGACCCAGTACTTC
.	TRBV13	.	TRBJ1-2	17	CASSLGPPRGAGYGYTF	TGTGCCAGCAGCTTAGGACCGCCCCGGGGGGCAGGCTATGGCTACACCTTC
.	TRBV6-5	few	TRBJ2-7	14	CASGGRGITYEQYF	TGTGCCAGTGGGGGTAGGGGGATTACCTACGAGCAGTACTTC
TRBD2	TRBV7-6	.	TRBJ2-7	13	CASSQGSGSEQYF	TGTGCCAGCAGCCAGGGTAGCGGGAGCGAGCAGTACTTC
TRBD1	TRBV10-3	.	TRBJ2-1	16	CAISQGQGGSYNEQFF	TGTGCCATCAGCCAGGGACAGGGGGGCTCCTACAATGAGCAGTTCTTC
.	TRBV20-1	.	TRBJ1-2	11	CSATGGYGYTF	TGCAGTGCTACCGGGGGCTATGGCTACACCTTC
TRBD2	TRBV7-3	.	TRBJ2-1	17	CASSLWASGSQLNEQFF	TGTGCCAGCAGCTTATGGGCTAGCGGGAGTCAATTAAATGAGCAGTTCTTC
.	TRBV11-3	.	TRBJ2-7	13	CASSRFFPDEQYF	TGTGCCAGCAGCAGGTTTTTCCCGGACGAGCAGTACTTC
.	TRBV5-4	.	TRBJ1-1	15	CASSLRAGRNTEAFF	TGTGCCAGCAGCTTACGGGCAGGGAGGAACACTGAAGCTTTCTTT
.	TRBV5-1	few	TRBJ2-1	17	CASSLEGPVGGRNEQFF	TGCGCCAGCAGCTTGGAGGGCCCAGTGGGAGGAAGAAATGAGCAGTTCTTC
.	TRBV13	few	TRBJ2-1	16	CASSLTYPIVSYEQFF	TGTGCCAGCAGCTTAACTTATCCAATCGTATCCTACGAGCAGTTCTTC
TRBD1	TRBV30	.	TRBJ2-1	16	CAWRVSGGQPYNEQFF	TGTGCCTGGAGGGTTTCTGGGGGACAGCCGTACAATGAGCAGTTCTTC
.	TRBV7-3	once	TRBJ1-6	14	CASSRWGGNSPLHF	TGTGCCAGCAGCCGATGGGGGGGTAATTCACCCCTCCACTTT
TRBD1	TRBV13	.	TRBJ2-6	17	CASSRGAGGIGANVLTF	TGTGCCAGCAGCCGAGGGGCAGGGGGCATTGGGGCCAACGTCCTGACTTTC
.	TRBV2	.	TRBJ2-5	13	CASREGGGETQYF	TGTGCCAGCAGGGAAGGGGGAGGAGAGACCCAGTACTTC
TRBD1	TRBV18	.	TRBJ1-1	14	CASSLGQGSTEAFF	TGTGCCAGCTCATTGGGACAGGGAAGCACTGAAGCTTTCTTT
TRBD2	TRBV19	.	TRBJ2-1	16	CASSIDGSGGANEQFF	TGTGCCAGTAGTATAGATGGGAGCGGGGGGGCCAATGAGCAGTTCTTC
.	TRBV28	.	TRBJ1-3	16	CASSLSLLSSGNTIYF	TGTGCCAGCAGTTTATCCCTGCTGAGCTCTGGAAACACCATATATTTT
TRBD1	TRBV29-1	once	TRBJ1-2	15	CSAFAPRQGTYGYTF	TGCAGCGCCTTTGCCCCACGACAGGGGACCTATGGCTACACCTTC
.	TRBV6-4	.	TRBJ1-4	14	CASRSRVSNEKLFF	TGTGCCAGCAGATCAAGGGTATCTAATGAAAAACTGTTTTTT
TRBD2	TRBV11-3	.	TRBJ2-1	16	CASSLSGASGSDEQFF	TGTGCCAGCAGCTTATCCGGCGCTAGCGGGAGTGATGAGCAGTTCTTC